The 27 T cell receptor beta chains reported below all come from one sample, sequenced in a study of blood T cells in healthy people across ages. Through a sample-barcoded 5' primer and a J-beta primer mix, a second PCR was run for 7 to 11 cycles. TCRdb reprocessed the 5' RACE reads with MiXCR, giving one entry per CDR3 protein. The sample shows fewer than 2,000,000 distinct CDR3 sequences, 30% to 40% of them seen only once. The sequencing sample was made of blood. The receptors stem from a human donor in good health.

The CDR3 nucleotides read TGTGCCAGCAGCTTACCGACTTCCGACAGGGGAAACACTGAAGCTTTCTTT. Protein sequence: CASSLPTSDRGNTEAFF. The V gene is TRBV7-8, the J gene TRBJ1-1, with 8 bases lining up with TRBD1. There are 17 residues in the CDR3. V lost 2 bases to trimming and J lost 2 bases; unmatched junction nucleotides: 10. Germline CDR1 is SGHVS and CDR2 is FQNEAQ. The full variable domain, its missing parts supplied by reference TRBV7-8 and TRBJ1-1, is GAGVSQSPRYKVAKRGQDVALRCDPISGHVSLFWYQQALGQGPEFLTYFQNEAQLDKSGLPSDRFFAERPEGSVSTLKIQRTQQEDSAVYLCASSLPTSDRGNTEAFFGQGTRLTVV.

This clonotype occurred once. The rearrangement links TRBV18 to TRBJ2-5; 11 bases match TRBD2. TRBJ2-7 matches the DNA end more closely, so the J call is doubtful. Germline CDR1 and CDR2: KGHSH and LQKENI. This CDR3 is 15 amino acids long. The CDR3 DNA reads TGTGCCAGCTCACCTAGCGGGGGGGCCGGGAACGAGCAGTACTTC. Protein sequence: CASSPSGGAGNEQYF.

J is TRBJ2-1 and V is TRBV5-1; D call uncertain. The CDR3 is made up of 13 amino acids. Germline V CDR1 and CDR2: SGHRS, YFSETQ. V lost 1 base to trimming and J lost 6 bases, with 8 bases between them. CDR3 in DNA: TGCGCCAGCAGCTTGAGCAGTCCCAATGAGCAGTTCTTC. Its protein is CASSLSSPNEQFF.

CDR3 nucleotides: TGCAGCGTTGTGCAGCGCCCTTCATTCGCCGACAGGACCAAGGAAGCTTTCTTT. Translation: CSVVQRPSFADRTKEAFF. The V call is TRBV29-1, the J call TRBJ1-1; D is possibly TRBD1 (6 bases). CDR1 and CDR2 from the germline V gene are SQVTM and ANQGSEA. The CDR3 covers 18 residues. Trimming took 4 bases from V and 8 from J, leaving 32 bases between them.

The J gene is TRBJ1-1, the V gene TRBV7-2, with 8 bases matching TRBD1. This CDR3 comprises 13 residues. The V segment lost 5 bases and the J segment 8 bases; nucleotides outside the gene matches: 7. The germline V gene encodes CDR1 SGHTA and CDR2 FQGNSA. CDR3: CASSPQGAREAFF. The CDR3 DNA reads TGTGCCAGCAGCCCGCAGGGGGCTCGAGAAGCTTTCTTT.

The rearrangement joins TRBV29-1 to TRBJ1-1, with 9 bases fitting TRBD1. Losses at the gene ends were 6 bases for V and 3 bases for J; bases not matched to a gene: 17. Germline V lookup: CDR1 SQVTM, CDR2 ANQGSEA. The CDR3 loop spans 17 amino acids. Written as DNA, the CDR3 is TGCAGCGTCGTCGATAAGCCCGGGACAGGGAGGGACACTGAAGCTTTCTTT. Translation: CSVVDKPGTGRDTEAFF.

This sequence joins TRBV6-2 or TRBV6-3 and TRBJ2-5; 7 nucleotides line up with TRBD1. V gave up 8 bases and J gave up 11 bases; unmatched junction bases: 17. There are 14 residues in the CDR3. Germline assignment: CDR1 MNHEY and CDR2 SVGEGT. The CDR3 loop is CASEGAGYYNEQYF. Written as DNA, the CDR3 is TGTGCCAGCGAGGGGGCAGGGTACTACAATGAGCAGTACTTC.

This clonotype was counted only a few times. The CDR3 sequence: CASTGPNTGELFF. Written as DNA, the CDR3 is TGTGCCAGCACGGGCCCGAACACCGGGGAGCTGTTTTTT. The V gene is TRBV12-3 or TRBV12-4, the J gene TRBJ2-2, with D unresolved. The CDR3 sequence is 13 residues long. V lost 7 bases and J lost 0, with 6 bases in between.

V usage is TRBV29-1 and J usage is TRBJ2-3; TRBD2 agrees at 7 bases. Germline-derived CDR1 and CDR2 are SQVTM and ANQGSEA. The ends lost 2 bases at V and 4 bases at J; junction bases unmatched: 6. The CDR3 extends over 14 amino acids. The CDR3 protein is CSVEPAGLADTQYF. The CDR3 coding sequence is TGCAGCGTTGAACCAGCGGGGTTAGCAGATACGCAGTATTTT.

This clonotype was observed once. The chain is built from TRBV3-1 and TRBJ1-2; D is unresolved. Germline CDR1 and CDR2: LGHDT and YNNKEL (reference sequence). The V end was cut by 4 bases, the J end by 4 bases, with 10 bases between. The CDR3 covers 13 residues. CDR3 coding DNA: TGTGCCAGCAGCCCGGTACAGTCCTATGGCTACACCTTC. This sequence encodes CASSPVQSYGYTF.

This sequence joins TRBV7-9 and TRBJ1-2; D unclear. Between the trimmed V and J ends, which lost 6 bases and 3 bases, there was a span of 14 bases. The CDR3 totals 14 residues. From germline, CDR1 is SEHNR and CDR2 FQNEAQ (reference sequence). CDR3 in DNA: TGTGCCAGCAGGCCACCCGGGTTGTACTATGGCTACACCTTC. It yields the protein CASRPPGLYYGYTF.

This sequence joins TRBV12-3 or TRBV12-4 and TRBJ1-1, with D unclear. The V gene lost 6 bases and the J gene lost 10 bases, with 15 bases spanning the gap. There are 12 residues in the CDR3. CDR3 loop: CASSTSVSLAFF. CDR3 in DNA: TGTGCCAGCAGCACCTCGGTGTCACTAGCTTTCTTT.

This clonotype was observed at least ten times. V gene TRBV20-1 combines with J gene TRBJ2-7, with TRBD1 identical over 7 bases. This CDR3 has 13 residues. Germline CDR1 reads DFQATT; CDR2 reads SNEGSKA (reference sequence). The junction had 4 bases not matched to a gene; V was cut back by 3 bases and J by 2 bases. The CDR3 DNA sequence: TGCAGTGCTAGGAGGGACAGCACCTACGAGCAGTACTTC. Encoded protein: CSARRDSTYEQYF.

V gene TRBV4-1 combines with J gene TRBJ2-7; 12 bases line up with TRBD1. The CDR3 length is 16 residues. With 0 bases clipped from V and 5 bases from J, the junction kept 5 bases outside the gene matches. The germline V gene has CDR1 MGHRA and CDR2 YSYEKL. In nucleotides, the CDR3 is TGCGCCAGCAGCCAAGATATGGGACAGGGGGCCCACGAGCAGTACTTC. Translation gives CASSQDMGQGAHEQYF.

The J gene is TRBJ2-7, the V gene TRBV28, with a tentative D call TRBD2 (5 bases). Germline lookup yields CDR1 MDHEN and CDR2 SYDVKM. The CDR3 sequence is 15 residues long. The ends were cut back, 7 bases at V and 0 bases at J, with 16 bases in the middle. CDR3 sequence: CASTPTRFSSYEQYF. CDR3 bases: TGTGCCAGCACCCCTACTAGATTTTCCTCCTACGAGCAGTACTTC.

The chain employs TRBV6-1 and TRBJ1-4; unclear D gene. Germline V gene sequence: CDR1 MNHNS, CDR2 SASEGT. This CDR3 is 14 amino acids long. V gave up 7 bases and J gave up 8 bases, with 17 bases separating them. CDR3 loop: CASKYGVVEEKLFF. The DNA for the CDR3 is TGTGCCAGCAAATATGGGGTGGTTGAAGAAAAACTGTTTTTT.

The gene calls are TRBV5-1 and TRBJ2-1; 12 bases line up with TRBD2. The germline V gene encodes CDR1 SGHRS and CDR2 YFSETQ. V shed 0 bases and J 11 bases; nucleotides not matched to a gene: 15. CDR3 length: 18 residues. The CDR3 spells CASSLEGPLAGGQGKQFF. In DNA form, the CDR3 reads TGCGCCAGCAGCTTGGAGGGACCGCTAGCGGGGGGGCAAGGGAAGCAGTTCTTC.

The chain links TRBV20-1 to TRBJ2-7, with 10 nucleotides matching TRBD1. The V gene's germline CDR1 is DFQATT and CDR2 SNEGSKA (reference sequence). The CDR3 totals 14 residues. After removal of 5 bases from V and 2 bases from J, the junction contained 6 bases not matched to a gene. This CDR3 reads CSAPPGTGAYEQYF. The DNA for the CDR3 is TGCAGTGCTCCTCCCGGGACAGGGGCCTACGAGCAGTACTTC.

The sample holds a few counts of this clonotype. This rearrangement joins TRBV7-8 to TRBJ2-6; D call uncertain. This CDR3 has 15 amino acids. Germline values: CDR1 SGHVS, CDR2 FQNEAQ. V was clipped by 3 bases and J by 2 bases, with 8 bases between them. The CDR3 nucleotides read TGTGCCAGCAGCTTGAGCGCTCCTGGGGCCAACGTCCTGACTTTC. Translating gives CASSLSAPGANVLTF.

This clonotype was found a few times. This chain joins TRBV2 and TRBJ2-4; the match to TRBD1 covers 10 bases. The J call could be wrong; TRBJ2-7 is a better fit for the DNA end. This CDR3 comprises 17 residues. Germline V gene lookup returns CDR1 SNHLY and CDR2 FYNNEI. This chain's CDR3 is CASSLTGGWGISDEQYF. The CDR3 DNA reads TGTGCCAGCAGCCTGACAGGGGGCTGGGGGATATCAGACGAGCAGTACTTC.

The rearrangement uses TRBV12-3 or TRBV12-4 and TRBJ1-6; D might be TRBD1 (6 bases). This CDR3 is built from 13 residues. V lost 6 bases and J 10 bases, leaving 13 bases between the germline ends. Here the CDR3 DNA reads TGTGCCAGCAGCCCCGACGGGGGCTCACCCCTCCACTTT. Translated, it gives CASSPDGGSPLHF.

J is TRBJ1-6 and V is TRBV28, with TRBD1 matching over 7 bases. V lost 5 bases and J lost 0; bases outside the gene matches: 7. Germline CDR1 reads MDHEN; CDR2 reads SYDVKM. The CDR3 covers 17 residues. The CDR3 coding sequence is TGTGCCAGCAGTGATACAGGGGAAAGCTCCTATAATTCACCCCTCCACTTT. It codes for CASSDTGESSYNSPLHF.

This clonotype appeared a few times. The chain couples TRBV27 to TRBJ2-7; D unresolved. The CDR3 is 13 amino acids. With 4 bases removed from V and 0 bases from J, the gap between germline ends came to 7 bases. CDR1 and CDR2 (germline): MNHEY, SMNVEV (reference sequence). The CDR3 reads CASSWVASYEQYF. The CDR3 region has the DNA TGTGCCAGCAGTTGGGTGGCCTCCTACGAGCAGTACTTC.

This chain joins TRBV6-1 and TRBJ2-1, with 12 bases matching TRBD2. V shed 5 bases and J 0 bases; nucleotides not matched to a gene: 5. Germline V CDR1 and CDR2: MNHNS, SASEGT. CDR3 size: 17 residues. CDR3 DNA sequence: TGTGCCAGCAGTCCTAGCGGGGGGGCTAGCTCCTACAATGAGCAGTTCTTC. It codes for CASSPSGGASSYNEQFF.

V is TRBV9 and J is TRBJ1-4; 9 bases agree with TRBD1. CDR1 SGDLS and CDR2 YYNGEE come from the germline V gene. This CDR3 comprises 14 residues. Trimming at V came to 4 bases and at J to 4 bases, leaving 2 bases not matched to a gene. Here the CDR3 reads CASSTTGGNEKLFF. The CDR3 coding sequence is TGTGCCAGCAGCACGACAGGGGGTAATGAAAAACTGTTTTTT.

The chain carries TRBV21-1 and TRBJ2-5. TRBV21-1 is given as a pseudogene. The CDR3 length is 15 residues. The CDR3 nucleotides read TGTGCCAGCAGCAAAGGCCTTGGGCCAAAGAAGACCCAGTACTTC. It yields the protein CASSKGLGPKKTQYF.

The chain carries TRBV12-3 or TRBV12-4 and TRBJ2-1; 9 positions agree with TRBD1. V was clipped by 9 bases and J by 12 bases; unmatched bases: 15. This CDR3 contains 14 residues. CDR3 bases: TGTGCCAGTCGGGGACAAGGGACAGGGCCTTGGCAGTTCTTC. Translation gives CASRGQGTGPWQFF.